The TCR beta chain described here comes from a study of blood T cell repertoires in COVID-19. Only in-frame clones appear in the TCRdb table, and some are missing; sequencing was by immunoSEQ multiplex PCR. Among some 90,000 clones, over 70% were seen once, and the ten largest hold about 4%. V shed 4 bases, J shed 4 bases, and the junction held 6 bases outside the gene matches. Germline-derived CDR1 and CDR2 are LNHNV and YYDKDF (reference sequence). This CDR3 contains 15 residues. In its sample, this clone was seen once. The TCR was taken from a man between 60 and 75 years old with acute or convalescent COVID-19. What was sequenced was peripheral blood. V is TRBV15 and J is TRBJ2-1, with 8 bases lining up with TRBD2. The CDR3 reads CATSIRVAGYNEQFF. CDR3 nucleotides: TGTGCCACCAGCATAAGGGTAGCGGGATACAATGAGCAGTTCTTC.